One sample yielded the 4 T cell receptor beta chains listed below, sequenced in a study of T cells in Graves' hyperthyroidism and ophthalmopathy. The source material, RNA transcripts, was used to amplify TCR beta CDR3 regions. RT-PCR in the first round (using the HTBI primer set) targeted the TCR CDR3. A single record per CDR3 protein comes from TCRdb applying MiXCR to the multiplex PCR reads. The sample has approximately 610,000 distinct CDR3 sequences, 15% to 20% seen once; the top ten hold more than 15%. The sample taken for sequencing was blood. The receptors derive from a woman aged 18-30 years with Graves' hyperthyroidism.

This clonotype was found many times. The rearrangement uses TRBV6-5 and TRBJ2-1; TRBD2 agrees at 9 bases. The CDR3 runs 20 residues. CDR1 and CDR2 from the germline V gene are MNHEY and SVGAGI. Unmatched junction bases numbered 23, after V lost 2 bases and J lost 9 bases. CDR3 region: CASSYTGTLAASGKVGEQFF. The CDR3 region has the DNA TGTGCCAGCAGTTACACCGGGACCCTAGCCGCTAGCGGGAAGGTCGGTGAGCAGTTCTTC.

This clonotype was found a few times. The chain has TRBV30 and TRBJ1-2; 7 bases map to TRBD1. Germline V lookup: CDR1 GTSNPN, CDR2 SVGIG (reference sequence). With V trimmed by 0 bases and J by 6 bases, 10 bases remained unmatched. The CDR3 runs to 15 residues. In DNA, the CDR3 is TGTGCCTGGAGTGTGTTAAGACAGGGAGAAAATGGCTACACCTTC. This translates into CAWSVLRQGENGYTF.

This clonotype was observed at least ten times. This sequence joins TRBV27 and TRBJ1-4; the D gene is possibly TRBD1 (5 bases). CDR3 length equals 13 residues. Germline assignment: CDR1 MNHEY and CDR2 SMNVEV (reference sequence). Trimming took 6 bases from V and 8 from J, leaving 13 bases between them. DNA for the CDR3: TGTGCCAGCAGAAATACAGGAGGGGAAAAACTGTTTTTT. Its translation: CASRNTGGEKLFF.

This clonotype was seen at least ten times. V usage is TRBV11-2 and J usage is TRBJ2-7; D might be TRBD1 (5 bases). Germline V gene sequence: CDR1 SGHAT, CDR2 FQNNGV. The CDR3 sequence is 14 residues long. The V gene lost 3 bases and the J gene lost 2 bases, with 11 bases spanning the gap. The CDR3 here is CASSFYSGTYEQYF. The CDR3 DNA reads TGTGCCAGCAGCTTTTATTCAGGGACCTACGAGCAGTACTTC.